This T cell receptor (beta chain) was sequenced in a study of long-term antiretroviral therapy in people with HIV. With survey level as its setting, the immunoSEQ assay was v3.0. Produced via immunoSEQ multiplex PCR; TCRdb's table is partial and in-frame only. The sample shows some 16,000 clones, more than 60% of them seen only once. This CDR3 comprises 14 residues. V gave up 3 bases and J gave up 8 bases, with 16 bases separating them. Germline V gene data show CDR1 as MDHEN and CDR2 as SYDVKM. The material sequenced was unsorted PBMCs, taken less than 2.2 years before starting antiretroviral therapy. This chain connects TRBV28 to TRBJ1-2; maybe TRBD1 (5 bases). The sequence derives from a young man with HIV. The CDR3 region is CASSLGVGPRGYTF. The DNA for the CDR3 is TGTGCCAGCAGTTTGGGGGTCGGCCCTAGGGGCTACACCTTC.